A selection of T cell receptor beta chains follows, all from one sample in a study of blood T cell repertoires in COVID-19. The repertoire was sequenced with immunoSEQ multiplex PCR; TCRdb's copy has only in-frame clones and lacks some. Here the sample spans 290,000 or so clones, 86% being singletons. Sequencing was carried out using PBMCs or T cells enriched from blood (not recorded which). These receptors all come from a woman between 18 and 29 years old who had recovered from COVID-19. Both conserved end residues are part of each CDR3. A D gene is named only where the DNA matches it firmly. Rows may omit the clone size; those that give it use once, few, many or a size class.

>TRBD1|TRBJ2-3|TRBV28|-
TGTGCCAGCCCCCCCCGGCCGGGACAGCGTCCAACCCGTCTCAGCACAGATACGCAGTATTTT
CASPPRPGQRPTRLSTDTQYF
>-|TRBJ2-3|TRBV4-2|once
TGTGCCAGCAGCCAAGACACGGGACTCCACACAGATACGCAGTATTTT
CASSQDTGLHTDTQYF
>-|TRBJ1-2|TRBV21-1|-
TGTGCCAGCTGCCAGGGGGATAGATGCTCTAACTATGGCTACACCTTC
CASCQGDRCSNYGYTF
>-|TRBJ2-7|TRBV30|-
TGTGCCTGGAGTAAAGAACGGGACTCCTACGAGCAGTACTTC
CAWSKERDSYEQYF
>-|TRBJ1-2|TRBV3-1/TRBV3-2|-
TGTGCCAGCAGCCAGGAGGGACCGGGACGGGCGGCGGCTAACTACACCTTC
CASSQEGPGRAAANYTF
>-|TRBJ1-4|TRBV5-3|-
TGTGCCAGAAGCGGAAGTTACCCCAGGGGCACTAATGAAAAACTGTTTTTT
CARSGSYPRGTNEKLFF
>-|TRBJ1-2|TRBV18|-
TGTGCCAGCTCACCACCCGTCGGACCGAGGGTGTATGGCTACACCTTC
CASSPPVGPRVYGYTF
>TRBD1|TRBJ1-2|TRBV10-3|-
TGTGCCATCAGTGGGGGACAGGGGGTTTACTATGGCTACACCTTC
CAISGGQGVYYGYTF
>-|TRBJ1-6|TRBV15|-
TGTGCCACCAGTATGGGACAAAACTATAATTCACCCCTCCACTTT
CATSMGQNYNSPLHF
>TRBD1|TRBJ1-6|TRBV5-1|-
TGCGCCAGCAGCTTGGGTACAGGGGGGAATTCACCCCTCCACTTT
CASSLGTGGNSPLHF
>TRBD1|TRBJ1-4|TRBV5-1|-
TGCGCCAGCAGCTCGGGACAGGGAGGAGAAAAACTGTTTTTT
CASSSGQGGEKLFF
>-|TRBJ1-5|TRBV3-1/TRBV3-2|-
TGTGCCAGCAGCAAGGACAGATATAGCAATCAGCCCCAGCATTTT
CASSKDRYSNQPQHF
>TRBD1|TRBJ1-1|TRBV23-1|-
TGCGCCAGCAGTCTCCTCCGGGACAGGGAAGTCTTGGGAGTTTTCTTT
CASSLLRDREVLGVFF
>-|TRBJ1-5|TRBV5-3|-
TGTGCCAGAAGCCTAGCCCATCAGCCCCAGCATTTT
CARSLAHQPQHF
>TRBD1|TRBJ1-5|TRBV19|-
TGTGCCAGTAGTACGACAGGGGCCCGCAATCAGCCCCAGCATTTT
CASSTTGARNQPQHF
>TRBD2|TRBJ2-5|TRBV4-3|-
TGCGCCAGCAGCCAAGTCCGTAGCGGGGGGGCAGAGACCCAGTACTTC
CASSQVRSGGAETQYF
>TRBD2|TRBJ2-5|TRBV27|few
TGTGCCAGCATACGTAGGTTCCAGGGAGGGATTTACGGGGAGACCCAGTACTTC
CASIRRFQGGIYGETQYF
>-|TRBJ1-5|TRBV30|-
TGTGCCTGGAGTGGGGGAGGGGGTAGCAATCAGCCCCAGCATTTT
CAWSGGGGSNQPQHF
>-|TRBJ1-6|TRBV11-3|once
TGTGCCAGCAGCCCGGGATGGAATTCACCCCTCCACTTT
CASSPGWNSPLHF
>-|TRBJ1-1|TRBV9|-
TGTGCCAGCAGCGGAGCGGACAGTTACACTGAAGCTTTCTTT
CASSGADSYTEAFF
>TRBD1|TRBJ2-7|TRBV10-3|-
TGTGCCATCAGTGGCGGGACAGGGACCTACGAGCAGTACTTC
CAISGGTGTYEQYF
>TRBD1|TRBJ1-2|TRBV5-4|-
TGTGCCAGCAGCATAGGACAGGGAAAGATGTATGGCTACACCTTC
CASSIGQGKMYGYTF
>-|TRBJ1-1|TRBV28|-
TGTGCCAGCAGTCAAACGGGTAGGTGGCAGATCAACACTGAAGCTTTCTTT
CASSQTGRWQINTEAFF
>TRBD2|TRBJ2-7|TRBV4-2|-
TGTGCCAGCAGCCGCATATTGTCTAGCGGTAACTCCTACGAGCAGTACTTC
CASSRILSSGNSYEQYF
>TRBD2|TRBJ2-7|TRBV5-1|-
TGCGCCAGCAGCTCTTCTCTAGCGGGAGTCTCCGAGCAGTACTTC
CASSSSLAGVSEQYF
>-|TRBJ1-1|TRBV27|-
TGTGCCAGCAGTTCCGTCGACGCCTGGGCCACTGAAGCTTTCTTT
CASSSVDAWATEAFF